Following are 23 T cell receptor beta chains from one sample sequenced in a study of human T cells and chemical hapten exposure. Indicated time point: pre-sensitization, week 0. The treatment is: therapeutic diphenylcyclopropenone sensitization with weekly scalp DPC. TCRdb re-called the RACE reads through MiXCR, storing one row per CDR3 protein. The table records 350,000 to 400,000 distinct CDR3 sequences, roughly 5.3% of them present only once. Sequencing used whole blood, obtained in connection with sensitization to the hapten diphenylcyclopropenone (DPC). The receptors here all came from a woman between 45 and 65 years old with alopecia areata. Some clones in this sample may be carry-over from other donors' samples.

This clonotype was observed at least ten times. The V gene is TRBV5-1, the J gene TRBJ1-2; 8 nucleotides match TRBD1. Germline V gene lookup returns CDR1 SGHRS and CDR2 YFSETQ. With 4 bases clipped from V and 4 bases from J, the junction kept 6 bases outside the gene matches. This CDR3 is 14 amino acids long. CDR3 protein: CASSAGQGLYGYTF. The CDR3 DNA reads as TGCGCCAGCAGCGCCGGACAGGGCCTCTATGGCTACACCTTC. The variable domain in full, with the rest retrieved from reference TRBV5-1 and TRBJ1-2, is KAGVTQTPRYLIKTRGQQVTLSCSPISGHRSVSWYQQTPGQGLQFLFEYFSETQRNKGNFPGRFSGRQFSNSRSEMNVSTLELGDSALYLCASSAGQGLYGYTFGSGTRLTVV.

The table lists this clonotype with many counts. V gene TRBV15 combines with J gene TRBJ2-3; maybe TRBD1 (6 bases). Germline V lookup: CDR1 LNHNV, CDR2 YYDKDF (reference sequence). CDR3 length: 16 amino acids. Trimming left V 3 bases short and J 2 bases short, with 15 bases between. DNA for the CDR3: TGTGCCACCAGCAGGAGTCTCCGGGACAACACAGATACGCAGTATTTT. Amino acid sequence: CATSRSLRDNTDTQYF.

V gene TRBV12-3 or TRBV12-4 combines with J gene TRBJ1-2; D remains ambiguous. There are 15 residues in the CDR3. V lost 6 bases and J 1 base, leaving 15 bases between the germline ends. The CDR3 region is CASSRPLGNNYGYTF. CDR3 nucleotide sequence: TGTGCCAGCAGCCGCCCACTGGGGAATAACTATGGCTACACCTTC.

J is TRBJ1-5 and V is TRBV6-1; unclear D gene. CDR1 is MNHNS and CDR2 is SASEGT in the germline V gene. The CDR3 is 15 residues long. Trimming removed 0 bases from V and 5 bases from J, with 11 bases in between. The CDR3 spells CASSEAQGRHQPQHF. The CDR3 coding sequence is TGTGCCAGCAGTGAAGCACAAGGGCGGCATCAGCCCCAGCATTTT.

In this sample, this clonotype turned up a few times. The J gene is TRBJ2-1, the V gene TRBV24-1, with 10 bases matching TRBD1. The CDR3 sequence is 17 residues long. Germline V gives CDR1 KGHDR, CDR2 SFDVKD. With 5 bases clipped from V and 5 bases from J, the junction kept 11 bases outside the gene matches. In nucleotides, the CDR3 is TGTGCCACCAGTGTTCTGACAGGGGGCGGAAACAACAATGAGCAGTTCTTC. Its translation is CATSVLTGGGNNNEQFF.

As for this clonotype: A much larger clone sits a single nucleotide away, making a read error possible. CDR3 sequence reads: CASSLWGEAFF. CDR3 DNA sequence: TGTGCCAGCAGCTTATGGGGTGAAGCTTTCTTT. This chain connects TRBV7-2 to TRBJ1-1, with unresolved D. The CDR3 sequence is 11 residues long. V lost 2 bases and J 7 bases, leaving 5 bases between the germline ends. The germline V gene encodes CDR1 SGHTA and CDR2 FQGNSA.

This clonotype appeared many times. V gene TRBV27 combines with J gene TRBJ2-7; possible D gene TRBD1, 6 bases. Germline CDR1 reads MNHEY; CDR2 reads SMNVEV (reference sequence). V shed 7 bases and J shed 2 bases, with 9 bases lying between them. The CDR3 length is 12 residues. The CDR3 is CASKGQAYEQYF. Written as DNA, the CDR3 is TGTGCCAGCAAGGGACAAGCCTACGAGCAGTACTTC.

The chain links TRBV5-8 to TRBJ1-1, with D perhaps matching TRBD1 (6 bases). Germline-derived CDR1 and CDR2 are SGHTS and YDEGEE. V was cut by 4 bases and J by 0 bases, with 16 bases left in between. CDR3 length: 16 residues. CDR3 DNA sequence: TGTGCCAGCAGCCTATCCGAGGACAGAGTGAACACTGAAGCTTTCTTT. It yields the protein CASSLSEDRVNTEAFF.

This clonotype came up a few times. The rearrangement uses TRBV5-5 and TRBJ2-5; D is unresolved. CDR1 and CDR2 from the germline V gene are SGHKS and YYEKEE (reference sequence). V lost 0 bases, J lost 4 bases, and 22 bases lay in between. The CDR3 spans 18 residues. The CDR3 nucleotides read TGTGCCAGCAGCTTGGAGGCTGAGGCTCAACCCAGGCGAGAGACCCAGTACTTC. Protein: CASSLEAEAQPRRETQYF.

The sample holds many counts of this clonotype. V and J are TRBV6-6 and TRBJ2-3, with D unresolved. The germline V gene has CDR1 MNHNY and CDR2 SVGAGI (reference sequence). Trimming removed 10 bases from V and 2 bases from J, with 4 bases in between. The length of the CDR3 is 10 residues. The CDR3 sequence is CATYTDTQYF. The DNA of the CDR3 is TGTGCCACCTACACAGATACGCAGTATTTT.

The chain joins TRBV15 to TRBJ2-1; D is perhaps TRBD2 (6 bases). Germline assignment: CDR1 LNHNV and CDR2 YYDKDF (reference sequence). The length of the CDR3 is 15 residues. V was cut by 1 base and J by 4 bases, with 11 bases left in between. CDR3 amino acids: CATSRASGGYNEQFF. For the CDR3, the DNA is TGTGCCACCAGCAGAGCATCCGGGGGTTACAATGAGCAGTTCTTC. The full variable domain, with the rest looked up from reference TRBV15 and TRBJ2-1, is DAMVIQNPRYQVTQFGKPVTLSCSQTLNHNVMYWYQQKSSQAPKLLFHYYDKDFNNEADTPDNFQSRRPNTSFCFLDIRSPGLGDTAMYLCATSRASGGYNEQFFGPGTRLTVL.

This clonotype was observed a handful of times. The V gene is TRBV12-3 or TRBV12-4, the J gene TRBJ2-7; either TRBD1 or TRBD2 may fit D (5 bases each). Trimming stripped 5 bases from V and 0 bases from J, with 14 bases between. CDR3 size: 15 residues. CDR3 protein: CASSLGRTASYEQYF. In DNA form, the CDR3 reads TGTGCCAGCAGTCTGGGACGGACCGCCTCCTACGAGCAGTACTTC.

This clonotype was counted a few times. The chain employs TRBV9 and TRBJ1-3; maybe TRBD1 (5 bases). The germline V and J ends were trimmed by 7 bases and 2 bases, with 7 bases remaining between them. The CDR3 loop spans 12 amino acids. The germline CDR1 and CDR2 sequences are SGDLS and YYNGEE. This chain's CDR3 is CASGAAGNTIYF. The DNA for the CDR3 is TGTGCCAGCGGGGCAGCTGGAAACACCATATATTTT. The full variable domain, rest sourced from reference TRBV9 and TRBJ1-3, is DSGVTQTPKHLITATGQRVTLRCSPRSGDLSVYWYQQSLDQGLQFLIQYYNGEERAKGNILERFSAQQFPDLHSELNLSSLELGDSALYFCASGAAGNTIYFGEGSWLTVV.

This clonotype showed up many times. This sequence joins TRBV7-6 and TRBJ2-7; maybe TRBD1 (6 bases). The V and J ends lost 5 bases and 2 bases respectively, with 13 bases between them. Germline V CDR1 and CDR2: SGHVS, FNYEAQ. This CDR3 has 14 residues. The CDR3, as DNA: TGTGCCAGCAGCCACCAGGGGCCAGCCTACGAGCAGTACTTC. Amino acid sequence: CASSHQGPAYEQYF.

J is TRBJ2-3 and V is TRBV7-2; D is unresolved. Trimming took off 5 bases at V and 2 bases at J, with 11 bases between the two ends. CDR3 length: 14 residues. Germline-derived CDR1 and CDR2 are SGHTA and FQGNSA. The DNA of the CDR3 is TGTGCCAGCAGCCTGACGGTCTTCACAGATACGCAGTATTTT. The encoded protein is CASSLTVFTDTQYF.

Many counts were recorded for this clonotype. The CDR3 DNA follows: TGCGCCAGCAGTGAGTCGACCGGGGTATCCTACGAGCAGTACTTC. This encodes CASSESTGVSYEQYF. The chain links TRBV10-1 to TRBJ2-7, with D perhaps TRBD2 (5 bases). CDR1 is WNHNN, CDR2 SYGVQD, per germline (reference sequence). Trimming left V 0 bases short and J 1 base short, with 10 bases between. This CDR3 region has 15 residues.

The table lists this clonotype with many counts. The chain recombines TRBV7-8 with TRBJ1-1, with D tentatively TRBD1 (5 bases). Trimming cost V 4 bases and J 3 bases, with 9 bases left between them. This CDR3 is 13 amino acids long. Germline values: CDR1 SGHVS, CDR2 FQNEAQ. The CDR3 bases are TGTGCCAGCAGCTCCGACAGTTACACTGAAGCTTTCTTT. It specifies CASSSDSYTEAFF.

This chain joins TRBV27 and TRBJ1-1, with TRBD1 identical over 9 bases. The V segment lost 10 bases and the J segment 3 bases; nucleotides outside the gene matches: 12. The CDR3 runs 15 residues. CDR1 and CDR2 (germline): MNHEY, SMNVEV (reference sequence). CDR3 region: CAIAERTGVDTEAFF. The DNA of the CDR3 is TGTGCCATCGCGGAAAGGACAGGGGTGGACACTGAAGCTTTCTTT.

V and J are TRBV7-6 and TRBJ1-3; D is unclear. The CDR3 spans 14 residues. V was shortened by 1 base and J by 8 bases, with 12 bases between the two germline ends. CDR1 SGHVS and CDR2 FNYEAQ come from the germline V gene. CDR3 DNA sequence: TGTGCCAGCAGCTTAGAGGGCAGATCTGACACCATATATTTT. Translated: CASSLEGRSDTIYF.

The CDR3, as DNA: TGTGCCAGCAGCTTATATGTCCAGGGGGCAGGCTATGGCTACACCTTC. As protein: CASSLYVQGAGYGYTF. The V gene is TRBV7-2, the J gene TRBJ1-2, with TRBD1 matching over 8 bases. Germline CDR1 reads SGHTA; CDR2 reads FQGNSA. The CDR3 loop spans 16 amino acids. V lost 2 bases and J lost 4; bases outside the gene matches: 9.

In regard to this clonotype: In this CDR3 the conserved last residue, phenylalanine or tryptophan, is missing, so a read error is likely. V and J are TRBV20-1 and TRBJ2-7; 13 bases align to TRBD2. The length of the CDR3 is 17 residues. V was pared by 5 bases and J by 0 bases, with 10 bases of the junction left unmatched. Looked up from germline, CDR1 is DFQATT and CDR2 is SNEGSKA (reference sequence). CDR3 loop: CSADSGLAGYYSYEQYY. The CDR3 DNA reads as TGCAGTGCTGACTCGGGACTAGCGGGATATTACTCCTACGAGCAGTACTAC.

This clonotype was recorded a few times. The genes are TRBV9 and TRBJ2-5; D uncertain. Germline assignment: CDR1 SGDLS and CDR2 YYNGEE. This CDR3 has 11 residues. Trimming took off 3 bases at V and 7 bases at J, with 7 bases between the two ends. CDR3 loop: CASSDLTTQYF. CDR3 DNA: TGTGCCAGCAGCGACCTCACGACCCAGTACTTC.

This clonotype occurred a few times. The chain employs TRBV20-1 and TRBJ2-1; maybe TRBD2 (6 bases). The CDR3 has 15 amino acids. The germline V and J ends were trimmed by 5 bases and 5 bases, with 19 bases remaining between them. Germline CDR1 reads DFQATT; CDR2 reads SNEGSKA (reference sequence). The CDR3 region is CSAFPGTPDHNEQFF. DNA for the CDR3: TGCAGTGCTTTCCCCGGGACTCCGGATCACAATGAGCAGTTCTTC.